Ten or more counts support the clone carrying this T cell receptor beta chain. Amplification yielded TCR beta CDR3 regions, with RNA transcripts as the source. The HTBI primer set was used in a first-round RT-PCR of the TCR CDR3. Using its own MiXCR run on the multiplex PCR reads, TCRdb lists one record per CDR3 protein. The sample contains 450,000 to 700,000 distinct CDR3 sequences, under 60% of which appear only once. Trimming shortened V by 2 bases and J by 8 bases, and 9 bases separated the two germline ends. The CDR3 length is 13 residues. CDR1 and CDR2 from the germline V gene are ENHRY and SYGVKD. This record belongs to a study of T cells in Graves' hyperthyroidism and ophthalmopathy.

This TCR derives from an adult woman with Graves' disease, either hyperthyroidism or ophthalmopathy (not recorded which). The V gene is TRBV10-3, the J gene TRBJ2-2, with D perhaps TRBD1 (6 bases). Specimen: peripheral blood or thyroid tissue (not recorded which). The CDR3 spells CAISEGDNGELFF. The DNA of the CDR3 is TGTGCCATCAGTGAGGGGGACAATGGGGAGCTGTTTTTT.